This T cell receptor beta chain emerged from a study of tissue T cells after allogeneic stem cell transplantation. Time point noted: mouse harvest day 7 after allogeneic transplant. Tail vein injection delivered 10^7 T-cell-depleted bone marrow cells and 10^6 splenic CD5+ T cells. Sequencing was performed with immunoSEQ multiplex PCR; in TCRdb, only in-frame clones are kept and a portion is missing. Among roughly 5,300 clones listed, around 52% were seen once. CDR3 length: 15 residues. From germline, CDR1 is KGHTA and CDR2 FQNQQP. As concerns this clone: The gene names here belong to mouse. The read falls 1 residue short of the CDR3 end, and the missing part is taken from the germline J gene.

This TCR was recovered from a female BALB/c mouse given C57BL/6 T cells with graft-versus-host disease after an allogeneic hematopoietic cell transplant. The chain combines TRBV23 with TRBJ1-6; the table's TRBD1 call for D was not verified on the DNA. TRBJ1-6 is placed among ORFs of uncertain function. The sample taken for sequencing was gut tissue. The part of the CDR3 DNA that was read is TGCTCCAGCAGTCCGACAGCTTCCTATAATTCGCCCCTCTAC. It encodes CSSSPTASYNSPLY. The entire CDR3 sequence reads CSSSPTASYNSPLYF.